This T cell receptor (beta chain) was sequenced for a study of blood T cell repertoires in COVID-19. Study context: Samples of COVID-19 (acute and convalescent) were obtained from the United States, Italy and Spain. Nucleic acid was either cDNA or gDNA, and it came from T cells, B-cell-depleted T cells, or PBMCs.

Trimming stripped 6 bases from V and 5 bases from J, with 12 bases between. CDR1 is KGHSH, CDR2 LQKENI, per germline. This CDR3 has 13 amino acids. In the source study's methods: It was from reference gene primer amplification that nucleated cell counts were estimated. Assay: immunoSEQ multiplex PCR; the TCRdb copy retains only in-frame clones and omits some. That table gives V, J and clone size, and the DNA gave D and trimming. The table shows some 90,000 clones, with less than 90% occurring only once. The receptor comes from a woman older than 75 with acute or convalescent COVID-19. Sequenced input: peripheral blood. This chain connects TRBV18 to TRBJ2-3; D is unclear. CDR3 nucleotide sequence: TGTGCCAGCTCGCCAGAGCTCCTAGATACGCAGTATTTT. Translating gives CASSPELLDTQYF.